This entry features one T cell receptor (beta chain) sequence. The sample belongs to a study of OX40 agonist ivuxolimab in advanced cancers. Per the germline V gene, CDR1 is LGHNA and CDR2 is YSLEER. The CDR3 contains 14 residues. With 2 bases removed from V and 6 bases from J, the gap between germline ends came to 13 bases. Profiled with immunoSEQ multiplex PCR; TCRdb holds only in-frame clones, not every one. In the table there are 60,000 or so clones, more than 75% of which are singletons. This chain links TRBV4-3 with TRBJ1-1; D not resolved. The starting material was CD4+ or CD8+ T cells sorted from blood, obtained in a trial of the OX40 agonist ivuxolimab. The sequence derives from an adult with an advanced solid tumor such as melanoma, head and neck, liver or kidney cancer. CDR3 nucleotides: TGCGCCAGCAGCCAATGGGCTGAGGGCGCTGAAGCTTTCTTT. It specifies CASSQWAEGAEAFF.